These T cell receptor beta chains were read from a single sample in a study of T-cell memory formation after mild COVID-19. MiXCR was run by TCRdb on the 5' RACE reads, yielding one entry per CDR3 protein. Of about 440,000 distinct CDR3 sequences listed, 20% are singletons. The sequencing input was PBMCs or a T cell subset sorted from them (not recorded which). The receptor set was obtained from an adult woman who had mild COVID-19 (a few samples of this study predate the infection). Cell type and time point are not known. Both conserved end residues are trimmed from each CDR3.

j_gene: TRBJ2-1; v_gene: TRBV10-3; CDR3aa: AISPTSGRRGEQF
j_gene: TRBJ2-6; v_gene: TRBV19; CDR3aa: ASSIGAGANVLT
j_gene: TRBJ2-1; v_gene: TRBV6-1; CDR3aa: ASSESGTGGNEQF
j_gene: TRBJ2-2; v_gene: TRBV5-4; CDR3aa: ASSLARGRTNTGELF
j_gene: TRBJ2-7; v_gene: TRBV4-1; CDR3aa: ASSRDTGTGLIYEQY
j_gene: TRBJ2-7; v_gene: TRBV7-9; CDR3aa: ASRLADAGSSYEQY
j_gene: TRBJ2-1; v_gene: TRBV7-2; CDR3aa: ASSLTGLEQF
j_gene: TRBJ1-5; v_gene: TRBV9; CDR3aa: ASSVGGYSNQPQH
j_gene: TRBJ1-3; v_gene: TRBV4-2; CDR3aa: ASNLGGNTIY
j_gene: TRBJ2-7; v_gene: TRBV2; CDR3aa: ASRAIPGQGFYEQY
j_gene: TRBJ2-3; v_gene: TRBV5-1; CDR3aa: ASSLVRGVTDTQY
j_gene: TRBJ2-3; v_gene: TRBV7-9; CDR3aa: ASRDSGQTDTQY
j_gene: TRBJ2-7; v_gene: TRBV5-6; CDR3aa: ASSPAGTNYEQY
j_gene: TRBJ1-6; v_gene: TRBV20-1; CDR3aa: SARALYRVTSYNSPLH
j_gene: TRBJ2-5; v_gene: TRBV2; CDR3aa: ASSVLGLAGSETQY
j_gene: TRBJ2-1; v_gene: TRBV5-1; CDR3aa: ASSRDRGSYNEQF
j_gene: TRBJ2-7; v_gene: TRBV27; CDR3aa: ASTPRQGGTYEQY
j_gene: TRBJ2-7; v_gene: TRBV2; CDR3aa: ASGALNPHEQY
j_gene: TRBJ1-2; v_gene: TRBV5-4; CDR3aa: ASSLEEYGGYT
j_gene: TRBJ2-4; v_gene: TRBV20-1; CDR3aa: SARERATVHLAKNIQY
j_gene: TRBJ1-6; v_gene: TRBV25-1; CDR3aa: ASSGDKSD
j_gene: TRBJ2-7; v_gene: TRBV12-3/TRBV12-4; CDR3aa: ASSLVSQGGSYEQY
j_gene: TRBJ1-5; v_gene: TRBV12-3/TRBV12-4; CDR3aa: ASSPDRVGQPQH
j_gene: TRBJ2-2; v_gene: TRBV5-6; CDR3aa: ASSPQGQRGTGELF
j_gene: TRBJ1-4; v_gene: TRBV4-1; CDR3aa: ASSQAWLTGGSANEKLF
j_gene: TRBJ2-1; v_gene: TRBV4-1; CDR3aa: ASSQGLRGAGYNEQF
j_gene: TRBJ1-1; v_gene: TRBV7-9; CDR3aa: ASSHPTGTSNTEAF
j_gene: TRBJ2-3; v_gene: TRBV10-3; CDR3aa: AISESWGTADTQY
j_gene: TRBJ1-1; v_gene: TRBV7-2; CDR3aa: ASSLARAMNTEAF
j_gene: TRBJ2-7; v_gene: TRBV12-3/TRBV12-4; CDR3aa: ASSLVRQQY
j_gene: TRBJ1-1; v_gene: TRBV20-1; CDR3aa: SAREGQRLFEAF
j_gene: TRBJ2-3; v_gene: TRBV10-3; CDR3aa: AIRTSGGRTDTQY
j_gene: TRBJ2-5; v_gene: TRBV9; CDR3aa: ASSVGVGGSSQETQY
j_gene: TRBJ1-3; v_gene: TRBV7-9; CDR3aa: ASSLFPPGALVSGNTIY
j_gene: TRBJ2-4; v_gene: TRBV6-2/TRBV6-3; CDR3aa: ASSLLLPGQSAKNIQY
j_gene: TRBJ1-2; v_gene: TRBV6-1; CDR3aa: ASSEARFRGYT
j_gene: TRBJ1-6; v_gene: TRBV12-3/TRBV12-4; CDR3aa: ASKEGTRYSPLH
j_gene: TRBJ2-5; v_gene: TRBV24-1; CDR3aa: ATSDTGTGGAQY
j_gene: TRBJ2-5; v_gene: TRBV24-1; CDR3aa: ATSDVGAVPHQETQY
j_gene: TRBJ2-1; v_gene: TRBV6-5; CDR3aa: ASRVRYPSYNEQF
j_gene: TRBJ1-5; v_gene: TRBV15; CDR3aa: ATRDTGYQPQH
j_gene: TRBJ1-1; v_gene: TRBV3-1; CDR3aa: ASSQGWENTEAF